This T cell receptor (beta chain) derives from a study of OX40 agonist ivuxolimab in advanced cancers. Study context: Ivuxolimab was administered intravenously to patients at 0.01 to 10 mg/kg every 2 weeks. Anti-PD-1, anti-PD-L1 or anti-CTLA-4 therapy given earlier was allowed, and around 40% had some. Study findings and constraints: At 0.1-3.0 mg/kg, partial responders had clonal expansion among the lowest observed. Undetermined was the antigen specificity of the expanded peripheral T cells.

Sequencing used immunoSEQ multiplex PCR; TCRdb keeps in-frame clones, though not all of them. The data show about 16,000 clones, just over 85% seen once. This clone was counted only a few times. Its antigen remains unknown. V was shortened by 7 bases and J by 5 bases, with 9 bases between the two germline ends. This CDR3 contains 11 residues. Looked up from germline, CDR1 is SEHNR and CDR2 is FQNEAQ (reference sequence). This chain joins TRBV7-9 and TRBJ2-7, with D possibly matching TRBD2 (6 bases). The source of this sequence is an adult with an advanced solid tumor such as melanoma, head and neck, liver or kidney cancer. This sample comprised CD4+ or CD8+ T cells sorted from blood, obtained in a trial of the OX40 agonist ivuxolimab. Written as DNA, the CDR3 is TGTGCCAGCACCGAGCGGGACGAGCAGTACTTC. As protein: CASTERDEQYF.